This TCR beta chain was found in a study of blood T cell repertoires in COVID-19. Method: immunoSEQ multiplex PCR; TCRdb's copy keeps in-frame clones and lacks some. The sample has 40,000 to 45,000 clones, 90% to 95% seen once. Sequenced: peripheral blood. The sequence came from a man aged 45 to 65 with COVID-19, enrolled during active disease.

CDR3 bases: TGTGCCAGCACCCCAGGACAGGGGAACACTGAAGCTTTCTTT. This translates into CASTPGQGNTEAFF. This chain connects TRBV11-2 to TRBJ1-1; 8 nucleotides line up with TRBD1. The CDR3 covers 14 residues. Looked up from germline, CDR1 is SGHAT and CDR2 is FQNNGV. After removal of 7 bases from V and 1 base from J, the junction contained 5 bases not matched to a gene.